These 7 T cell receptor beta chains were all obtained from the same sample, sequenced in a study of T cells in narcolepsy. Here immunoSEQ multiplex PCR was the method, and the copy in TCRdb shows in-frame clones only, minus some. Of fewer than 30,000 clones in the sample, around 85% were seen once. The sample comprised CD45RA- memory CD4+ T cells from PBMCs. These receptors were obtained from a human donor with narcolepsy.

V is TRBV28 and J is TRBJ2-7, with TRBD2 matching over 7 bases. The CDR3 extends over 13 amino acids. Germline V gene lookup returns CDR1 MDHEN and CDR2 SYDVKM. Trimming removed 10 bases from V and 3 bases from J; junction bases left unmatched: 9. DNA of the CDR3: TGTGCCACCTATAGCGGCGGGAGCTACGAGCAGTACTTC. It codes for CATYSGGSYEQYF.

This chain connects TRBV27 to TRBJ2-2, with TRBD2 matching over 9 bases. V gave up 6 bases and J gave up 6 bases; unmatched junction bases: 11. Looked up from germline, CDR1 is MNHEY and CDR2 is SMNVEV (reference sequence). The CDR3 sequence is 16 residues long. In nucleotides, the CDR3 is TGTGCCAGCAGGTGGGGCGGGAGGGGAATCCCCGGGGAGCTGTTTTTT. Protein product: CASRWGGRGIPGELFF.

The V call is TRBV5-5, the J call TRBJ1-2; D may be TRBD1 (6 bases). The length of the CDR3 is 14 residues. V was pared by 5 bases and J by 4 bases, with 15 bases between. CDR1 and CDR2 (germline): SGHKS, YYEKEE (reference sequence). The CDR3 loop reads CASSPQGPLYGYTF. DNA of the CDR3: TGTGCCAGCAGTCCACAGGGACCTCTCTATGGCTACACCTTC. Looking up the rest from reference TRBV5-5 and TRBJ1-2 gives the full variable domain: DAGVTQSPTHLIKTRGQQVTLRCSPISGHKSVSWYQQVLGQGPQFIFQYYEKEERGRGNFPDRFSARQFPNYSSELNVNALLLGDSALYLCASSPQGPLYGYTFGSGTRLTVV.

This clone was seen just once. The rearrangement joins TRBV6-6 to TRBJ2-7, with a tentative D call TRBD1 (5 bases). The CDR3 is made up of 14 amino acids. V lost 5 bases to trimming and J lost 5 bases, with 16 bases between them. CDR1 is MNHNY and CDR2 is SVGAGI in the germline V gene (reference sequence). The CDR3 DNA sequence: TGTGCCAGCAGTACTGGTAGCAGGGCGGACGAGCAGTACTTC. It codes for CASSTGSRADEQYF.

This chain links TRBV18 with TRBJ1-1; D remains unclear. Germline CDR1 and CDR2: KGHSH and LQKENI. Deletions cut 4 bases from V and 1 base from J, with 22 bases between. This CDR3 region has 18 residues. CDR3 loop: CASSLFQIGRDGNTEAFF. The CDR3 DNA reads as TGTGCCAGCTCACTTTTTCAGATCGGCCGGGATGGGAACACTGAAGCTTTCTTT.

The V call is TRBV7-8, the J call TRBJ2-2; TRBD1 aligns across 9 bases. The junction had 11 bases not matched to a gene; V was cut back by 1 base and J by 8 bases. In germline, CDR1 is SGHVS, CDR2 FQNEAQ. The length of the CDR3 is 17 residues. CDR3 sequence reads: CASSLDPGQGAGGELFF. The CDR3 DNA reads TGTGCCAGCAGCTTAGATCCGGGACAGGGCGCTGGGGGGGAGCTGTTTTTT.

This clone was detected a few times. The rearrangement joins TRBV5-5 to TRBJ2-3; 7 bases map to TRBD1. V lost 4 bases to trimming and J lost 2 bases; unmatched junction nucleotides: 13. CDR1 and CDR2 from the germline V gene are SGHKS and YYEKEE (reference sequence). This CDR3 is built from 17 residues. This CDR3 reads CASSATDRTSFTDTQYF. The CDR3 region has the DNA TGTGCCAGCAGCGCGACGGACAGGACTTCATTCACAGATACGCAGTATTTT.